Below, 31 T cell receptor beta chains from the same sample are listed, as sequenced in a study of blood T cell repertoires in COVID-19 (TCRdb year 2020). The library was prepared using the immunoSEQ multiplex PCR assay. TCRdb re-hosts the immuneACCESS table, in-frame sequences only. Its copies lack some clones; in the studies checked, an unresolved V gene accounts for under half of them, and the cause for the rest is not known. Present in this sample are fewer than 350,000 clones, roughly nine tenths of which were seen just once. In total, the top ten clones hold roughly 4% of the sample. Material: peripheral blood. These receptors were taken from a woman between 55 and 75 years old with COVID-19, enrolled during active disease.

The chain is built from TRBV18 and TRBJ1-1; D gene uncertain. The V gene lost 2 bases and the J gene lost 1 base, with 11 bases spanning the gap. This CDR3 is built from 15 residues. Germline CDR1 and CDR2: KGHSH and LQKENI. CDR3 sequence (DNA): TGTGCCAGCTCACCAAGAGACACCTCGAACACTGAAGCTTTCTTT. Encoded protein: CASSPRDTSNTEAFF.

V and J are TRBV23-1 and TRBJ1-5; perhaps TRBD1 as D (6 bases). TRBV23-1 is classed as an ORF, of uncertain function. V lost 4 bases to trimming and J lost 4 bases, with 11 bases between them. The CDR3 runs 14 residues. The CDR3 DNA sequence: TGCGCCAGCAGTCTAGGCAGGGGAAATCAGCCCCAGCATTTT. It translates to CASSLGRGNQPQHF.

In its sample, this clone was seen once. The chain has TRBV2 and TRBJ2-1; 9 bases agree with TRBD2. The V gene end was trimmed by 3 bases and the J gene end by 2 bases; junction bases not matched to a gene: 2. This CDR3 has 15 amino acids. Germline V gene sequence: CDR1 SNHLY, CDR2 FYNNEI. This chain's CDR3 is CASSDAGGAYNEQFF. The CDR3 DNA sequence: TGTGCCAGCAGTGATGCGGGGGGGGCCTACAATGAGCAGTTCTTC.

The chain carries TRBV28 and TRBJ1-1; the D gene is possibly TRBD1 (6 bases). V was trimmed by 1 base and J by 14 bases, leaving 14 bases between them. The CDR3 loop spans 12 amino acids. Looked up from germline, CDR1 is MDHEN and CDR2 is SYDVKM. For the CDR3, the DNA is TGTGCCAGCAGTTTATTCAATAGGGGGACATTCTTT. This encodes CASSLFNRGTFF.

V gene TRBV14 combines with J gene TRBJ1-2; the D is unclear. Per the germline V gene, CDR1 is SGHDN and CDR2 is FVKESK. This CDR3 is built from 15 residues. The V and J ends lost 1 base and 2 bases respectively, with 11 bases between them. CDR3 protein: CASSQAPQVNYGYTF. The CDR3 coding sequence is TGTGCCAGCAGCCAAGCCCCGCAGGTGAACTATGGCTACACCTTC.

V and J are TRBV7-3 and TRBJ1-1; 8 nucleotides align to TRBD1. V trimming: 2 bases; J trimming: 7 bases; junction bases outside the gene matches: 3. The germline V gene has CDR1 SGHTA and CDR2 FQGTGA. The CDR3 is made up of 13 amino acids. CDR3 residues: CASSLYGQGEAFF. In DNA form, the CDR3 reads TGTGCCAGCAGCTTATACGGACAGGGTGAAGCTTTCTTT.

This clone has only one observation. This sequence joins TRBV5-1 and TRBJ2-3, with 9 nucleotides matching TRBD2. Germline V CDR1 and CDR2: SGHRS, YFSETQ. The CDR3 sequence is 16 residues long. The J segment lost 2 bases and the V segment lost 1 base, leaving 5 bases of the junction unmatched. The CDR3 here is CASSLFGTSLTDTQYF. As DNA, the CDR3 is TGCGCCAGCAGCTTGTTCGGGACTAGCCTCACAGATACGCAGTATTTT.

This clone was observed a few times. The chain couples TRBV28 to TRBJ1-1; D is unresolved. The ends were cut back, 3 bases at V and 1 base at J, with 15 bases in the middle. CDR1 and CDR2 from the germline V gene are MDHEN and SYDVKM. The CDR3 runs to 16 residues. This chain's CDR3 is CASSFQRAAGNTEAFF. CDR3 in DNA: TGTGCCAGCAGTTTTCAGCGGGCCGCGGGGAACACTGAAGCTTTCTTT.

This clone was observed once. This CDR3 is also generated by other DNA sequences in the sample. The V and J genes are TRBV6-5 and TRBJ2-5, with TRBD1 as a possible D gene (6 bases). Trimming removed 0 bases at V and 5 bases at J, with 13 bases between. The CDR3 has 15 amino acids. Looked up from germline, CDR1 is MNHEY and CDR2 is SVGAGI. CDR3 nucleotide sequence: TGTGCCAGCAGTTACTCGGGCAGGGGCCGGGAGACCCAGTACTTC. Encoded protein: CASSYSGRGRETQYF.

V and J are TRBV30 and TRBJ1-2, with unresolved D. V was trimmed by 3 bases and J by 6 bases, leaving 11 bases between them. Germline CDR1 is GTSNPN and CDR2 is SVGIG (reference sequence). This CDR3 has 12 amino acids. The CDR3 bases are TGTGCCTGGAGGGAGCGAGGAAATGGCTACACCTTC. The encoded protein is CAWRERGNGYTF.

The CDR3: CATSRVRDTGELFF. In DNA form, the CDR3 reads TGTGCCACCAGCAGGGTCAGGGACACCGGGGAGCTGTTTTTT. V and J are TRBV15 and TRBJ2-2; a weak D match, TRBD1 (5 bases). This CDR3 has 14 residues. V was shortened by 3 bases and J by 3 bases, with 8 bases between the two germline ends. Germline lookup yields CDR1 LNHNV and CDR2 YYDKDF (reference sequence).

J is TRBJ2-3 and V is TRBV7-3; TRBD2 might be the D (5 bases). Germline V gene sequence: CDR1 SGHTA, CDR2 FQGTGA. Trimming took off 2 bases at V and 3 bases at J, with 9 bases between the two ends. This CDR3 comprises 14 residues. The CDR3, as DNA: TGTGCCAGCAGCTTATCGAGGGATACAGATACGCAGTATTTT. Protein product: CASSLSRDTDTQYF. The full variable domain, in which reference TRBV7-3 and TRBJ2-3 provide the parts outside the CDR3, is GAGVSQTPSNKVTEKGKYVELRCDPISGHTALYWYRQSLGQGPEFLIYFQGTGAADDSGLPNDRFFAVRPEGSVSTLKIQRTERGDSAVYLCASSLSRDTDTQYFGPGTRLTVL.

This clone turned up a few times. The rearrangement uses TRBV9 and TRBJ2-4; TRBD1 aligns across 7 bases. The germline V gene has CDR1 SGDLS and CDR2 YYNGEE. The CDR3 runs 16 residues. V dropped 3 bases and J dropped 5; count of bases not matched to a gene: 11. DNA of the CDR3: TGTGCCAGCAGCGCACCAGGATCAGGACAGGAAAACATTCAGTACTTC. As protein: CASSAPGSGQENIQYF.

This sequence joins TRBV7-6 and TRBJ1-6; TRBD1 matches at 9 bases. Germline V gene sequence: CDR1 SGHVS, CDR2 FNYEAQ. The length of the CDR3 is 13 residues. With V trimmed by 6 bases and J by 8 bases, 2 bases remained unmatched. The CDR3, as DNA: TGTGCCAGCAGGGGACAGGGTTATTCACCCCTCCACTTT. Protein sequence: CASRGQGYSPLHF.

The CDR3 loop is CASSPRTGDGDTQYF. The CDR3 DNA sequence: TGTGCCAGCAGCCCAAGGACAGGGGATGGGGATACGCAGTATTTT. The chain has TRBV11-2 and TRBJ2-3, with 9 bases identical to TRBD1. CDR3 length: 15 amino acids. With V trimmed by 5 bases and J by 6 bases, 9 bases remained unmatched. Germline V gene sequence: CDR1 SGHAT, CDR2 FQNNGV.

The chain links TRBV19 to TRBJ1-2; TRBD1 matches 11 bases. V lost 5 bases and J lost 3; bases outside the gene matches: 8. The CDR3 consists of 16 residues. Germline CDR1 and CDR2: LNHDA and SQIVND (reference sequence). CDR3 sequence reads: CASSPGQGASDYGYTF. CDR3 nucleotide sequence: TGTGCCAGTAGTCCTGGACAGGGGGCATCCGACTATGGCTACACCTTC.

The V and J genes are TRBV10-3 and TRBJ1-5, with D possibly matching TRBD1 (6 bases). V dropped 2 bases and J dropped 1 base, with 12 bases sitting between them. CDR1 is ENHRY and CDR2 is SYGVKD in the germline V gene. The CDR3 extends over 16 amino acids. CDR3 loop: CAISEMRGASNQPQHF. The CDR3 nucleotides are TGTGCCATCAGTGAGATGCGGGGGGCCAGCAATCAGCCCCAGCATTTT.

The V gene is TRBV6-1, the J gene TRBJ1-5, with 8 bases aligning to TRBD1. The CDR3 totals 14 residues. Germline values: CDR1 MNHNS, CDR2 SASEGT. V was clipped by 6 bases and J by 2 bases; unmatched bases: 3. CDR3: CASSPGGGNQPQHF. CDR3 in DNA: TGTGCCAGCAGCCCAGGGGGCGGCAATCAGCCCCAGCATTTT.

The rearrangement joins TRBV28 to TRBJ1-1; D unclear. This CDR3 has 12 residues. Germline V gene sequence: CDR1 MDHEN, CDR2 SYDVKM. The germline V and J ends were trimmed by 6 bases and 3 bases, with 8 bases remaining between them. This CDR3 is CASRSGDTEAFF. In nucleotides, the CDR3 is TGTGCCAGCAGATCCGGGGACACTGAAGCTTTCTTT. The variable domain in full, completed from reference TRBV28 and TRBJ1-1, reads DVKVTQSSRYLVKRTGEKVFLECVQDMDHENMFWYRQDPGLGLRLIYFSYDVKMKEKGDIPEGYSVSREKKERFSLILESASTNQTSMYLCASRSGDTEAFFGQGTRLTVV.

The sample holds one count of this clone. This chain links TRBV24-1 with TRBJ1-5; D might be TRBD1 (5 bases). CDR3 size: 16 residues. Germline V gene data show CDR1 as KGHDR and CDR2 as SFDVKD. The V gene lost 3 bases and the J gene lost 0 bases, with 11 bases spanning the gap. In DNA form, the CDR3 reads TGTGCCACCAGTGATCCCAACAGGAATAGCAATCAGCCCCAGCATTTT. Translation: CATSDPNRNSNQPQHF.

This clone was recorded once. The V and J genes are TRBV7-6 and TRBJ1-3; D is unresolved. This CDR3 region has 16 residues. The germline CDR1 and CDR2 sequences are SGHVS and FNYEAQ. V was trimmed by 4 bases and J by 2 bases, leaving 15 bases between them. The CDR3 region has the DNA TGTGCCAGCAGCTACGGGGTGGGCCGTACTGGAAACACCATATATTTT. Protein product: CASSYGVGRTGNTIYF.

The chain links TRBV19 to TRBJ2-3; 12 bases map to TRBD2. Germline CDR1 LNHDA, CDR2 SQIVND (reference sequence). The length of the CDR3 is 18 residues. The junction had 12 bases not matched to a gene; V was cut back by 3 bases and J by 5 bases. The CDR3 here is CASSMRGLAGGQGDTQYF. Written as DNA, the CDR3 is TGTGCCAGTAGTATGCGGGGCCTAGCGGGGGGGCAGGGAGATACGCAGTATTTT.

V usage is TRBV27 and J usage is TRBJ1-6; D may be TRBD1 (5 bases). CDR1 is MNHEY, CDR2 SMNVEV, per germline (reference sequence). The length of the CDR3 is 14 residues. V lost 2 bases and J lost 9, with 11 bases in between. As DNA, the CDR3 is TGTGCCAGCAGTTTAGGCCCAGGGCGTTCACCCCTCCACTTT. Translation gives CASSLGPGRSPLHF.

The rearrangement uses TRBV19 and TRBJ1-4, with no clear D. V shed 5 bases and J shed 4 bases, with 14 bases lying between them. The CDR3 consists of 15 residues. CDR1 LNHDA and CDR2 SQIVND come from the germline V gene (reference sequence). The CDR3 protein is CASSFRGRVNEKLFF. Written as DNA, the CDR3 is TGTGCCAGTAGTTTCAGAGGGAGGGTTAATGAAAAACTGTTTTTT.

The CDR3 DNA sequence: TGTGCCAGCAGGGTCGGACAGGGTTGGAGGGAGACCCAGTACTTC. Its translation is CASRVGQGWRETQYF. This chain uses TRBV27 with TRBJ2-5; 8 nucleotides line up with TRBD1. Trimming removed 6 bases from V and 5 bases from J; junction bases left unmatched: 11. Germline assignment: CDR1 MNHEY and CDR2 SMNVEV (reference sequence). The CDR3 has 15 residues.

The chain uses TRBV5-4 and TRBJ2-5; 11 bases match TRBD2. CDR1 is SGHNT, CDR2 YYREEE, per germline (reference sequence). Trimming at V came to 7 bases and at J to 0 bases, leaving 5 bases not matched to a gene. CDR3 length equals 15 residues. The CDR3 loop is CASSASGGNQETQYF. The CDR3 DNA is TGTGCCAGCTCGGCTAGCGGGGGGAACCAAGAGACCCAGTACTTC.

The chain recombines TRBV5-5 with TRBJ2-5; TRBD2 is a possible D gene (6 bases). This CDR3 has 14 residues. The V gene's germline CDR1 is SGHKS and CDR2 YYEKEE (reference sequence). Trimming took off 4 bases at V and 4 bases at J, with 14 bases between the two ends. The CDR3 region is CASSAHLARETQYF. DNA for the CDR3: TGTGCCAGCAGCGCCCACCTAGCGAGAGAGACCCAGTACTTC.

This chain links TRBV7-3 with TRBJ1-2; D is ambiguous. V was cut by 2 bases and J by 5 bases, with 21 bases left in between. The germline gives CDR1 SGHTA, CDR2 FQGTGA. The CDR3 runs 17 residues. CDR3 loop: CASSLFPFPETGYGYTF. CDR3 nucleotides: TGTGCCAGCAGCTTATTCCCGTTCCCTGAAACGGGGTATGGCTACACCTTC.

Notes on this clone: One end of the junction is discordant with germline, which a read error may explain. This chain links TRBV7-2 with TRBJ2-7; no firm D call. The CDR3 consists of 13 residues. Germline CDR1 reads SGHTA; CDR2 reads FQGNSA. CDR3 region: CASSRAPSDEQYF. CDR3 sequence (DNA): TGTGCCAGCAGCAGAGCGCCCTCCGACGAGCAGTACTTC.

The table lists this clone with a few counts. DNA for the CDR3: TGTGCCAGCAGCTTGGCCAATCGGGCAACTAATGAAAAACTGTTTTTT. Amino acid sequence: CASSLANRATNEKLFF. The gene calls are TRBV5-5 and TRBJ1-4, with D unclear. The length of the CDR3 is 16 residues. Germline V lookup: CDR1 SGHKS, CDR2 YYEKEE (reference sequence). V lost 0 bases and J 0 bases, leaving 9 bases between the germline ends.

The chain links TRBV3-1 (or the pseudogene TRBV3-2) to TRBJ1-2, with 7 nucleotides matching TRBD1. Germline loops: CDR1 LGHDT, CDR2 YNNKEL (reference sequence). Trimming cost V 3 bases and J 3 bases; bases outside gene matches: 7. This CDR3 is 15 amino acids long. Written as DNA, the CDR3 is TGTGCCAGCAGCCACGCCACAGGGGCCCACTATGGCTACACCTTC. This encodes CASSHATGAHYGYTF.